This T cell receptor (beta chain) stems from a study of T cell responses to AZD1222 COVID-19 vaccine. General observations from the study: Repertoire sampling was restricted to post-peak T cell response timepoints. Donors skewed white British and female; clonal diversity was possibly underestimated.

A word on this clone: Antigen unknown.

Germline V CDR1 and CDR2: MGHDK, SYGVNS. This CDR3 region has 11 residues. Deletions cut 7 bases from V and 2 bases from J, with 5 bases between. Sequenced by immunoSEQ multiplex PCR; TCRdb stores in-frame clones only, minus some. The table has about 100,000 clones, 87% seen once. The sequences come from peripheral blood, collected 28 days after the second AZD1222 dose. The source of this sequence is an adult who received the AZD1222 COVID-19 vaccine. This chain uses TRBV25-1 with TRBJ1-1; D is undetermined. CDR3: CASKGNTEAFF. The DNA of the CDR3 is TGTGCCAGCAAGGGTAACACTGAAGCTTTCTTT.